This T cell receptor beta chain emerged from a study of blood T cell repertoires in COVID-19. About the research overall: The United States, Italy and Spain provided the acute and convalescent COVID-19 samples. The analysed material was cDNA or gDNA that came from T cells, B-cell-depleted T cells, or PBMCs.

This CDR3 comprises 15 residues. Germline V CDR1 and CDR2: SGHNT, YYREEE (reference sequence). V lost 0 bases to trimming and J lost 1 base, with 8 bases between them. Regarding this clone: The same CDR3 is also encoded by other DNA sequences in this sample.

Original processing notes: For nucleated cells, counts were estimated from reference gene primer amplification. Profiled with immunoSEQ multiplex PCR; TCRdb holds only in-frame clones, not every one. The V and J calls and clone size are taken from that table; D and trimming were inferred from the DNA. Of about 69,000 clones detected, 85% to 90% appear once; the ten largest clones hold 4% to 5%. The sequence was obtained from a woman in her 50s with active COVID-19. Sequencing was carried out using peripheral blood. V gene TRBV5-4 combines with J gene TRBJ1-5; maybe TRBD1 (5 bases). The DNA for the CDR3 is TGTGCCAGCAGCTTGGGTCGGGGGAGCAATCAGCCCCAGCATTTT. It is translated as CASSLGRGSNQPQHF.